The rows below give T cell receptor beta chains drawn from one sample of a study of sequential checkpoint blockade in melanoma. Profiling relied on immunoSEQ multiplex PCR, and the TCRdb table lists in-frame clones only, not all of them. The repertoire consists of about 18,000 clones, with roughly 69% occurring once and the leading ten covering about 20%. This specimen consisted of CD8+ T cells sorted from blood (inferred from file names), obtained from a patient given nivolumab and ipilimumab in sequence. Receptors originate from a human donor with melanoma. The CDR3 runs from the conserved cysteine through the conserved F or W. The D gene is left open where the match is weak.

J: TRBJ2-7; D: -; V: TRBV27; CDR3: CASSSAWADGYEQYF
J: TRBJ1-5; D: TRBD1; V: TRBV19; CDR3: CASSIRRDRGVSGNQPQHF
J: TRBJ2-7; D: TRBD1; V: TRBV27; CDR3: CASSPYRGAYEQYF
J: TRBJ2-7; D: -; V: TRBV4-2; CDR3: CASSQDPHSSTVLTYEQYF
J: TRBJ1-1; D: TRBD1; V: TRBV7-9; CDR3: CASSFQPGQAMNTEAFF
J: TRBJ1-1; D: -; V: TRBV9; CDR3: CASSVDSGTLNTEAFF
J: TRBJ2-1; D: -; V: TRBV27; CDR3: CASSIPYGSYNEQFF
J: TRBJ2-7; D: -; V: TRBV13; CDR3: CASSFGSRAHEQYF
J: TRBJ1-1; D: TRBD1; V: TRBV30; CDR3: CAWSGGGRGKEMSTEAFF
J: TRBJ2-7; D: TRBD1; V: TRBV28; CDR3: CASSFLGTAYEQYF
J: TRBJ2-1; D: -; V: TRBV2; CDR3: CASSDDSPLYNEQFF
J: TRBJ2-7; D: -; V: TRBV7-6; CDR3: CASSLVAGASYEQYF
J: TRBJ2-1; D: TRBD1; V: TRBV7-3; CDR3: CASSPWGGQAVNEQFF
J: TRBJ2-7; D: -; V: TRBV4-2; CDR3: CASSQGQGLSYEQYF
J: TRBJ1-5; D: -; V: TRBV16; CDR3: CASSSSGRPQHF
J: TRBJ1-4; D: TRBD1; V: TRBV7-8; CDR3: CASSRYRGPTNEKLFF
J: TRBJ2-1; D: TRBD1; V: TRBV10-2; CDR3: CASSAGTGFIGSYNEQFF
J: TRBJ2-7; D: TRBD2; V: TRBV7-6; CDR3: CASSLATSGSYEQYF
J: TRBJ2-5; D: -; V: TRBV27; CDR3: CASSRQQLETQYF
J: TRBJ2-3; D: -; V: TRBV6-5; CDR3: CASSWSRVTTDTQYF
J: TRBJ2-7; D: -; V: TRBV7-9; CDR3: CASSLEGGWAGGSYEQYF
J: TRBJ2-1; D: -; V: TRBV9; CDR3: CASSLAGGRNEQFF
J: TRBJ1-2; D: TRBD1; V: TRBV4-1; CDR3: CASSQGPRGQGAVGYTF
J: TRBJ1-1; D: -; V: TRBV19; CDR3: CASSTQGHTEAFF
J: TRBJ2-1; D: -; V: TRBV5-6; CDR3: CASSYQVYNEQFF
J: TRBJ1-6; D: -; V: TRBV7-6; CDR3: CASSPGRGASPLHF
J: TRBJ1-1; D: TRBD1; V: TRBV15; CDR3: CATNRGGNTEAFF
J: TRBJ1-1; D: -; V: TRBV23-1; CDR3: CASSELRGVENTEAFF
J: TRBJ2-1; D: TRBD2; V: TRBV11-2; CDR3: CASSRGGTSIGNEQFF
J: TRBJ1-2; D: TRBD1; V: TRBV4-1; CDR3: CASSPDDRGANYGYTF
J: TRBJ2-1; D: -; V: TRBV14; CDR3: CASSQPGTPTYNEQFF
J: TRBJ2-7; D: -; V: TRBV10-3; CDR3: CAISESAPSYEQYF
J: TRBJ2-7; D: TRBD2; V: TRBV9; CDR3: CASSEGGQASYEQYF
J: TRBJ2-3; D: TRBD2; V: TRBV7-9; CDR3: CASSLTSGPRDTQYF
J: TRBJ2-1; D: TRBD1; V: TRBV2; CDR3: CASRTTGGRINEQFF
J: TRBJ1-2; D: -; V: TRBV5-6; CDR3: CASTLNLGAKDYGYTF
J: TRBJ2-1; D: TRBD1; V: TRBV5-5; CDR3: CASSLWRTGGHNEQFF
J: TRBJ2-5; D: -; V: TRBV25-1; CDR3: CASLLGGQETQYF
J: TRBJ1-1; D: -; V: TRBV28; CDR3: CASSLSTEEAFF
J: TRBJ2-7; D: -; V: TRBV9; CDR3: CASSAGTYYSYEQYF
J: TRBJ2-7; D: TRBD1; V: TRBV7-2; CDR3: CASSLGGTTTGGNEQYF
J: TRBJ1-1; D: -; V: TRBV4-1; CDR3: CASSQESGARTEAFF
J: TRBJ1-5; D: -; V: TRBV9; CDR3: CASSVAGKGQPQHF
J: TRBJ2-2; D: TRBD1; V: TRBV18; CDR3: CASSQYRGRAGELFF
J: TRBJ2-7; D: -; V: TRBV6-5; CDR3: CASMRDSLAYEQYF
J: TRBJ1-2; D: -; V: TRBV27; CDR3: CASSSPGLNNYGYTF
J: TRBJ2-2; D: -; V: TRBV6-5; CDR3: CASSLDWTGELFF
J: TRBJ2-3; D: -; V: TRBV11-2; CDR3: CASSHRQAPDTQYF
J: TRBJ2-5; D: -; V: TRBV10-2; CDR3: CASSESNSLGGTQYF
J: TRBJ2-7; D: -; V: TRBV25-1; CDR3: CASSEVRAEQYF
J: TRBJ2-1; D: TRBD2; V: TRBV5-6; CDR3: CASSLEREGGYNEQFF
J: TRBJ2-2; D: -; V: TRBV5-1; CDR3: CASRPSTGELFF
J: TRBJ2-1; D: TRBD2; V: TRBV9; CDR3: CASSVGGGFEQFF
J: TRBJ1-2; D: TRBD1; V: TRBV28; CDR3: CASSRATGLDYYGYTF
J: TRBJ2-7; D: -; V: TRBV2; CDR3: CASSEVQGLSYEQYF
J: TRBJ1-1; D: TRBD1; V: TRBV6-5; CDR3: CASSYYRGDTEAFF
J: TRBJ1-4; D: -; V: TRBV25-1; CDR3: CASSAWGTYNEKLFF
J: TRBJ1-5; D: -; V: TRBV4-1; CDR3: CASSQVTGRGDQPQHF
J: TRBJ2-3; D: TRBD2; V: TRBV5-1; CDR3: CASSLLSPSGYSTDTQYF
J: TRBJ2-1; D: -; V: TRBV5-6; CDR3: CASSLTGSNEQFF